This is a list of T cell receptor beta chains from one sample in a study of T cells in Graves' hyperthyroidism and ophthalmopathy. TCRdb re-called the multiplex PCR reads with MiXCR, one entry per CDR3 protein. The repertoire holds 380,000 or so distinct CDR3 sequences, with 11% to 15% as singletons. Material: blood. These receptors all stem from a woman aged 30 to 39 with Graves' hyperthyroidism. Each CDR3 is given with its conserved first and last residue. D genes are given only for firm matches. The listing skips clone size in some rows; elsewhere it reads once, few, many or a size class.

J: TRBJ2-3
size: -
D: TRBD2
V: TRBV20-1
CDR3: CSARITTGGRATDTQYF
DNA: TGCAGTGCTAGAATTACGACCGGCGGGAGGGCCACAGATACGCAGTATTTT

J: TRBJ2-5
size: -
D: TRBD1
V: TRBV19
CDR3: CASSIDRGQETQYF
DNA: TGTGCCAGTAGTATCGACAGGGGCCAAGAGACCCAGTACTTC

J: TRBJ1-5
size: many
D: -
V: TRBV5-1
CDR3: CASSLSGREPQHF
DNA: TGCGCCAGCAGCTTGTCCGGTCGGGAGCCCCAGCATTTT

J: TRBJ2-3
size: many
D: TRBD2
V: TRBV27
CDR3: CASIGSTSGLRGTDTQYF
DNA: TGTGCCAGCATCGGGAGTACTAGCGGGTTGCGGGGGACAGATACGCAGTATTTT

J: TRBJ1-1
size: many
D: -
V: TRBV28
CDR3: CASLAPTWNTEAFF
DNA: TGTGCCTCTCTTGCCCCTACTTGGAACACTGAAGCTTTCTTT

J: TRBJ2-2
size: -
D: TRBD2
V: TRBV15
CDR3: CATSKGLAGTDGELFF
DNA: TGTGCCACCAGCAAGGGACTAGCGGGAACGGACGGGGAGCTGTTTTTT

J: TRBJ2-5
size: few
D: TRBD1
V: TRBV28
CDR3: CASREPGQGGETQYF
DNA: TGTGCCAGCCGTGAACCGGGACAGGGGGGCGAGACCCAGTACTTC

J: TRBJ1-5
size: -
D: -
V: TRBV28
CDR3: CAGCRGSSDSNQPQHF
DNA: TGTGCCGGTTGTCGGGGTTCTTCCGATAGCAATCAGCCCCAGCATTTT

J: TRBJ2-7
size: -
D: -
V: TRBV7-9
CDR3: CASGAGAVEQYF
DNA: TGTGCCAGCGGGGCGGGGGCCGTCGAGCAGTACTTC

J: TRBJ2-1
size: many
D: -
V: TRBV12-3/TRBV12-4
CDR3: CATSILAREQFF
DNA: TGTGCCACCTCGATCCTGGCTAGAGAGCAGTTCTTC

J: TRBJ2-1
size: many
D: -
V: TRBV20-1
CDR3: CSARQDSSYNEQFF
DNA: TGCAGTGCTAGACAGGATAGCTCCTACAATGAGCAGTTCTTC

J: TRBJ2-5
size: many
D: -
V: TRBV24-1
CDR3: CATSDPGAGGETQYF
DNA: TGTGCCACCAGTGACCCAGGGGCAGGAGGGGAGACCCAGTACTTC

J: TRBJ2-2
size: many
D: -
V: TRBV12-3/TRBV12-4
CDR3: CASRPRTDGELFF
DNA: TGTGCCAGCAGACCGAGGACGGACGGGGAGCTGTTTTTT

J: TRBJ2-7
size: many
D: -
V: TRBV27
CDR3: CASSLPGDKQYF
DNA: TGTGCCAGCAGTCTCCCAGGGGATAAGCAGTACTTC

J: TRBJ1-4
size: many
D: TRBD1
V: TRBV15
CDR3: CATSRLTGAGEKLFF
DNA: TGTGCCACCAGCAGACTGACAGGGGCGGGTGAAAAACTGTTTTTT

J: TRBJ1-5
size: -
D: -
V: TRBV7-2
CDR3: CASSLGGTQSNQPRHF
DNA: TGTGCCAGCAGCTTAGGAGGTACCCAAAGCAATCAGCCCCGGCATTTT

J: TRBJ1-2
size: few
D: -
V: TRBV28
CDR3: CASSPPVASFHGGYTF
DNA: TGTGCCAGCAGTCCCCCAGTGGCCTCCTTTCACGGTGGCTACACCTTC

J: TRBJ2-2
size: few
D: TRBD1
V: TRBV7-2
CDR3: CASSVRTGDTGELFF
DNA: TGTGCCAGCAGCGTGCGGACAGGGGACACCGGGGAGCTGTTTTTT

J: TRBJ2-2
size: -
D: -
V: TRBV12-3/TRBV12-4
CDR3: CASRVTGELFF
DNA: TGTGCCAGCAGGGTTACCGGGGAGCTGTTTTTT

J: TRBJ2-5
size: few
D: -
V: TRBV12-3/TRBV12-4
CDR3: CASSLEGRVETQYF
DNA: TGTGCCAGCAGTTTAGAGGGTCGCGTGGAGACCCAGTACTTC

J: TRBJ2-4
size: -
D: -
V: TRBV29-1
CDR3: CSALPVGGSDIQYF
DNA: TGCAGCGCCCTCCCGGTGGGGGGAAGCGACATTCAGTACTTC

J: TRBJ2-5
size: many
D: -
V: TRBV28
CDR3: CASYRLGVGTQYF
DNA: TGTGCCAGCTATCGTTTGGGTGTCGGGACCCAGTACTTC

J: TRBJ2-1
size: -
D: -
V: TRBV29-1
CDR3: CSAGSRLAHNEQFF
DNA: TGCAGCGCAGGATCGCGGCTAGCGCACAATGAGCAGTTCTTC

J: TRBJ1-4
size: -
D: -
V: TRBV7-9
CDR3: CASSLGQASNEKLFF
DNA: TGTGCCAGCAGCTTAGGACAGGCGAGTAATGAAAAACTGTTTTTT

J: TRBJ1-5
size: -
D: -
V: TRBV19
CDR3: CASNPGGGQPQHF
DNA: TGTGCCAGTAACCCCGGGGGGGGTCAGCCCCAGCATTTT

J: TRBJ2-1
size: few
D: -
V: TRBV12-5
CDR3: CASGLVLGRESSYNEQFF
DNA: TGTGCTAGTGGTTTGGTACTAGGCAGGGAGAGCTCCTACAATGAGCAGTTCTTC

J: TRBJ1-2
size: many
D: -
V: TRBV24-1
CDR3: CATSDRYSGYTF
DNA: TGTGCCACCAGTGACCGTTACAGTGGCTACACCTTC